Presented here are 8 T cell receptor beta chains from one specimen sequenced in a study of cytotoxic CD8 clonotypes in ibrutinib-treated CLL. TCRdb keeps only in-frame clones here, not all; method: immunoSEQ multiplex PCR. The data show over 140,000 clones, more than 75% seen once. The sequenced sample was PBMCs, obtained after 36 months of ibrutinib treatment. All receptors derive from a human donor with chronic lymphocytic leukemia.

The rearrangement links TRBV6-1 to TRBJ1-2; D possibly corresponds to TRBD1 (5 bases). CDR3 size: 11 residues. The V and J ends lost 5 bases and 13 bases respectively, with 14 bases between them. Germline values: CDR1 MNHNS, CDR2 SASEGT. Written as DNA, the CDR3 is TGTGCCAGCAGTTACATGGGGCAGGCCACCTTC. This gives the protein CASSYMGQATF.

This clone was recorded a few times. The rearrangement joins TRBV10-2 to TRBJ2-1; 10 bases align to TRBD2. In germline, CDR1 is WSHSY, CDR2 SAAADI. V lost 8 bases to trimming and J lost 5 bases; unmatched junction nucleotides: 3. This CDR3 region has 13 residues. The CDR3 sequence is CASGTSANNEQFF. CDR3 in DNA: TGCGCCAGCGGGACTAGCGCTAACAATGAGCAGTTCTTC.

V gene TRBV5-1 combines with J gene TRBJ2-5; 11 bases match TRBD2. Trimming at V came to 1 base and at J to 5 bases, leaving 7 bases not matched to a gene. Germline V CDR1 and CDR2: SGHRS, YFSETQ. The CDR3 extends over 16 amino acids. For the CDR3, the DNA is TGCGCCAGCAGCTTGAGTAGCGGGGGGGCCGGGGAGACCCAGTACTTC. This gives the protein CASSLSSGGAGETQYF.

This sequence joins TRBV27 and TRBJ2-7; no reliable D call. This CDR3 region has 14 residues. With 3 bases removed from V and 6 bases from J, the gap between germline ends came to 15 bases. Germline CDR1 is MNHEY and CDR2 is SMNVEV (reference sequence). CDR3 region: CASSFIDGAGEQYF. For the CDR3, the DNA is TGTGCCAGCAGTTTCATCGACGGAGCTGGCGAGCAGTACTTC.

The genes are TRBV2 and TRBJ2-1; TRBD2 matches at 12 bases. V gave up 8 bases and J gave up 7 bases; unmatched junction bases: 3. CDR3 length equals 13 residues. Per the germline V gene, CDR1 is SNHLY and CDR2 is FYNNEI. CDR3 DNA sequence: TGTGCCAGCTCCACTAGCGGGAGGAATGAGCAGTTCTTC. It is translated as CASSTSGRNEQFF.

The chain has TRBV18 and TRBJ2-7, with 8 bases aligning to TRBD1. CDR1 is KGHSH and CDR2 is LQKENI in the germline V gene. This CDR3 has 14 residues. Trimming took 3 bases from V and 6 from J; bases not matched to a gene: 7. CDR3 nucleotides: TGTGCCAGCTCACCGTGGACAGGGTTAAGCGAGCAGTACTTC. Encoded protein: CASSPWTGLSEQYF.

The chain has TRBV6-5 and TRBJ1-1, with D perhaps matching TRBD1 (6 bases). V gave up 0 bases and J gave up 0 bases, with 8 bases separating them. Per germline, CDR1 MNHEY and CDR2 SVGAGI. The CDR3 runs 15 residues. As DNA, the CDR3 is TGTGCCAGCAGTTACTCTGGGGGCATGAACACTGAAGCTTTCTTT. This translates into CASSYSGGMNTEAFF.

The rearrangement uses TRBV5-1 and TRBJ2-7; 8 nucleotides agree with TRBD1. After removal of 2 bases from V and 4 bases from J, the junction contained 14 bases not matched to a gene. This CDR3 contains 17 residues. The V gene's germline CDR1 is SGHRS and CDR2 YFSETQ. In DNA form, the CDR3 reads TGCGCCAGCAGCTTTGGGCCGTGGGGGACAGGAGTTTACGAGCAGTACTTC. Translating gives CASSFGPWGTGVYEQYF.